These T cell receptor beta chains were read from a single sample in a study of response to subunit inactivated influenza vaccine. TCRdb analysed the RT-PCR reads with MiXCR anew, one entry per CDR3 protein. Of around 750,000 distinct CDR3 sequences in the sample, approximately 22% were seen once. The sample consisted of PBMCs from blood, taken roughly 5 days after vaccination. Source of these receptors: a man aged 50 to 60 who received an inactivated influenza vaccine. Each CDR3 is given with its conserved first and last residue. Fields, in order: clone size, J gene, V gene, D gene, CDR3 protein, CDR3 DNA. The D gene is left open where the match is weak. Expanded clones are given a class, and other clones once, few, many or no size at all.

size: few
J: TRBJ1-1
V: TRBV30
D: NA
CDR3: CAWSVGRVNTEAFF
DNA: TGTGCCTGGAGTGTCGGACGGGTGAACACTGAAGCTTTCTTT

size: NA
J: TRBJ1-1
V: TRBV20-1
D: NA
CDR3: CSARGSRYSEAFF
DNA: TGCAGTGCTAGAGGTAGCCGGTATTCTGAAGCTTTCTTT

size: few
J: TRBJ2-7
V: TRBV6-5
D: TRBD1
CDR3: CASSSTGAEWYF
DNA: TGTGCCAGCAGTTCGACAGGGGCCGAGTGGTACTTC

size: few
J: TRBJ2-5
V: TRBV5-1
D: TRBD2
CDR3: CASSLTSGGAAKETQYF
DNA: TGCGCCAGCAGCCTGACTAGCGGGGGGGCTGCGAAAGAGACCCAGTACTTC

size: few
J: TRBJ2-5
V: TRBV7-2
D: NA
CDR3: CASSLPGLLGGSGQYF
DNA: TGTGCCAGCAGCCTCCCCGGGCTCCTAGGGGGAAGTGGCCAGTACTTC

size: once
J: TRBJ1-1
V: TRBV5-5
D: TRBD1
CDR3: CASSFRQGRGTEAFF
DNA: TGTGCCAGCAGCTTCCGACAGGGGCGCGGCACTGAAGCTTTCTTT

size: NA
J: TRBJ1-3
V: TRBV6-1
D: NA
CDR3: CASSREPWMSDTIYF
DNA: TGTGCCAGCAGTCGCGAACCTTGGATGAGCGACACCATATATTTT

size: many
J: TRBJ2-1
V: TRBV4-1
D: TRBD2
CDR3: CASSQRLAGVNEQFF
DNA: TGCGCCAGCAGCCAAAGACTAGCGGGGGTCAATGAGCAGTTCTTC

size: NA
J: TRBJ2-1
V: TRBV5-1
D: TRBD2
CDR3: CASSLDGRESNEQFF
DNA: TGCGCCAGCAGCTTGGACGGGAGGGAATCAAACGAGCAGTTCTTC

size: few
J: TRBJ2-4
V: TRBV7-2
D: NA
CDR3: CASSAGLNIQYF
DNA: TGTGCCAGCAGCGCGGGTCTAAACATTCAGTACTTC

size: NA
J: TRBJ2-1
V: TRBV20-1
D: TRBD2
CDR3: CSARGLAGVLSYNEQFF
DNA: TGCAGTGCTAGGGGACTAGCGGGAGTACTCTCCTACAATGAGCAGTTCTTC

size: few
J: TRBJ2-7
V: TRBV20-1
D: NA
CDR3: CSAMGGAVYEQYF
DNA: TGCAGTGCTATGGGGGGAGCGGTGTACGAGCAGTACTTC

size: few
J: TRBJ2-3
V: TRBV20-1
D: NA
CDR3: CSARVPGAGDTQYF
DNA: TGCAGTGCTAGAGTCCCGGGGGCTGGAGATACGCAGTATTTT

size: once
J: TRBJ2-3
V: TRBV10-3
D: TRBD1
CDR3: CAIQRRGDRGTDTQYF
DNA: TGTGCCATCCAACGGCGGGGGGACAGGGGTACAGATACGCAGTATTTT

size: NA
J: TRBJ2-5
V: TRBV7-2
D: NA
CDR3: CASSLDLAGETQYF
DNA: TGTGCCAGCAGCTTAGATCTAGCTGGAGAGACCCAGTACTTC

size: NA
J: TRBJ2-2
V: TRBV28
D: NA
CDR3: CATHHTGNTGELFF
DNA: TGTGCCACCCATCACACAGGGAACACCGGTGAGCTGTTTTTT

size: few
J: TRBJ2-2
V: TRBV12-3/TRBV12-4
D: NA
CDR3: CASSPTPGPNTGELFF
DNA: TGTGCCAGCAGTCCCACCCCAGGTCCGAACACCGGGGAGCTGTTTTTT

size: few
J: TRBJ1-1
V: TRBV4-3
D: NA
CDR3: CASSQDWRYDTTEAFF
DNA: TGCGCCAGCAGCCAAGATTGGCGGTACGACACCACTGAAGCTTTCTTT

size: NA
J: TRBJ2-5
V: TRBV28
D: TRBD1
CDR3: CASSSLQGAKETQYF
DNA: TGTGCCAGCAGTTCCTTACAGGGGGCGAAAGAGACCCAGTACTTC